The T cell receptor beta chain under discussion was sequenced for a study of OX40 agonist ivuxolimab in advanced cancers. Study-wide context: Dose-escalation patients' cancers were hepatocellular carcinoma, melanoma, renal cell or head and neck cancer. Partial responses were recorded for three patients, including one with hepatocellular carcinoma and two with cutaneous melanoma.

General study findings and limits: Low levels of normalized T-cell clonal expansion also appeared in some nonresponders.

About this clone: What it binds is not known.

Germline CDR1 is SNHLY and CDR2 is FYNNEI. V lost 2 bases, J lost 0 bases, and 5 bases lay in between. The CDR3 length is 14 residues. Clones were read by immunoSEQ multiplex PCR, and TCRdb kept only the in-frame ones, dropping some. The table has fewer than 70,000 clones, under 85% seen once; the top ten hold roughly 6.5%. This chain links TRBV2 with TRBJ1-5; D remains unclear. Source: CD4+ or CD8+ T cells sorted from blood, taken in a trial of the OX40 agonist ivuxolimab. The source of this sequence is an adult with an advanced solid tumor such as melanoma, head and neck, liver or kidney cancer. CDR3 loop: CASSESFSNQPQHF. Written as DNA, the CDR3 is TGTGCCAGCAGTGAAAGTTTTAGCAATCAGCCCCAGCATTTT.